Below, 32 T cell receptor beta chains from the same sample are listed, as sequenced in a study of blood T cell repertoires in COVID-19. Some clones are missing from TCRdb's copy, which holds only in-frame ones; the method was immunoSEQ multiplex PCR. Found here are some 200,000 clones, around three quarters of them singletons; the top ten hold 4.5% to 7%. Material for sequencing was peripheral blood. These receptors all come from a woman aged 70 to 79 with acute or convalescent COVID-19.

This chain's CDR3 is CASRLGGAGQETQYF. The CDR3 coding sequence is TGTGCCAGCCGGCTGGGGGGGGCGGGACAAGAGACCCAGTACTTC. V gene TRBV7-9 combines with J gene TRBJ2-5, with D possibly TRBD2 on 7 matching bases. The CDR3 is made up of 15 amino acids. Trimming pared 8 bases from V and 2 bases from J, leaving 18 bases between. Looked up from germline, CDR1 is SEHNR and CDR2 is FQNEAQ (reference sequence).

In DNA, the CDR3 is TGTGCCAGCAGCTTAGAGTTAAGGGGCGCAAACACTGAAGCTTTCTTT. This sequence encodes CASSLELRGANTEAFF. The V gene is TRBV11-2, the J gene TRBJ1-1; D is perhaps TRBD1 (5 bases). This CDR3 spans 16 amino acids. V shed 0 bases and J shed 2 bases, with 13 bases lying between them. CDR1 and CDR2 (germline): SGHAT, FQNNGV.

J is TRBJ2-7 and V is TRBV11-2, with 8 bases lining up with TRBD2. Trimming cost V 0 bases and J 3 bases; bases outside gene matches: 7. The V gene's germline CDR1 is SGHAT and CDR2 FQNNGV. This CDR3 is 16 amino acids long. The CDR3: CASSLDSGTYFYEQYF. The CDR3 DNA reads as TGTGCCAGCAGCTTAGATAGCGGGACTTATTTCTACGAGCAGTACTTC.

This rearrangement joins TRBV5-1 to TRBJ1-2, with D hard to call. CDR1 and CDR2 from the germline V gene are SGHRS and YFSETQ. The V end was cut by 3 bases, the J end by 10 bases, with 19 bases between. The CDR3 spans 14 residues. This CDR3 is CASSSSIDTRIYTF. In nucleotides, the CDR3 is TGCGCCAGCAGCTCCTCAATCGACACCCGGATCTACACCTTC.

The genes are TRBV11-2 and TRBJ2-2; the match to TRBD1 covers 10 bases. This CDR3 comprises 18 residues. Trimming cost V 5 bases and J 4 bases; bases outside gene matches: 13. Germline loops: CDR1 SGHAT, CDR2 FQNNGV. CDR3 residues: CASSRDRGFFGGTGELFF. The DNA for the CDR3 is TGTGCCAGCAGCCGGGACAGGGGATTTTTCGGCGGCACCGGGGAGCTGTTTTTT. Variable domain in full (rest from reference TRBV11-2 and TRBJ2-2): EAGVAQSPRYKIIEKRQSVAFWCNPISGHATLYWYQQILGQGPKLLIQFQNNGVVDDSQLPKDRFSAERLKGVDSTLKIQPAKLEDSAVYLCASSRDRGFFGGTGELFFGEGSRLTVL.

This clone turned up a few times. The V call is TRBV24-1, the J call TRBJ2-1, with D unclear. V lost 4 bases to trimming and J lost 2 bases, with 5 bases between them. CDR1 KGHDR and CDR2 SFDVKD come from the germline V gene. The CDR3 consists of 13 residues. The CDR3 spells CATSDLPYNEQFF. The CDR3 DNA sequence: TGTGCCACCAGTGACCTCCCCTACAATGAGCAGTTCTTC.

This chain joins TRBV5-1 and TRBJ1-5; 9 bases line up with TRBD1. This CDR3 has 14 residues. Germline CDR1 reads SGHRS; CDR2 reads YFSETQ. The ends lost 0 bases at V and 5 bases at J; junction bases unmatched: 0. CDR3 sequence (DNA): TGCGCCAGCAGCTTGGGACAGGGGGATCAGCCCCAGCATTTT. Translation gives CASSLGQGDQPQHF.

The gene calls are TRBV15 and TRBJ2-7; the match to TRBD1 covers 8 bases. V lost 0 bases, J lost 5 bases, and 6 bases stayed unmatched. Germline V gene data show CDR1 as LNHNV and CDR2 as YYDKDF (reference sequence). The length of the CDR3 is 15 residues. This CDR3 is CATSRDRGQGDEQYF. As DNA, the CDR3 is TGTGCCACCAGCAGAGATCGTGGACAGGGCGACGAGCAGTACTTC.

The genes are TRBV6-1 and TRBJ1-3; maybe TRBD1 (5 bases). CDR1 and CDR2 from the germline V gene are MNHNS and SASEGT. The CDR3 loop spans 14 amino acids. V was cut by 2 bases and J by 0 bases, with 5 bases left in between. In nucleotides, the CDR3 is TGTGCCAGCAGTGAACAGGGCTCTGGAAACACCATATATTTT. Residues: CASSEQGSGNTIYF.

V and J are TRBV28 and TRBJ1-1, with TRBD1 as a possible D gene (5 bases). The CDR3 totals 13 residues. Per the germline V gene, CDR1 is MDHEN and CDR2 is SYDVKM. Trimming took 5 bases from V and 7 from J, leaving 14 bases between them. As DNA, the CDR3 is TGTGCCAGCAGTCAGTCCCCCGACAGTGAAGCTTTCTTT. This gives the protein CASSQSPDSEAFF.

The sample holds a few counts of this clone. The V and J genes are TRBV6-5 and TRBJ1-3; D possibly corresponds to TRBD1 (5 bases). This CDR3 spans 15 amino acids. Trimming removed 7 bases at V and 0 bases at J, with 13 bases between. Germline V gives CDR1 MNHEY, CDR2 SVGAGI. The CDR3 region is CASTTGFNSGNTIYF. The CDR3, as DNA: TGTGCCAGCACTACAGGCTTTAACTCTGGAAACACCATATATTTT.

With regard to this clone: Compared with germline, one end of the junction differs, possibly owing to a read error. The CDR3 reads CASTLYPGATNEKLFF. CDR3 bases: TGTGCCAGCACTTTATACCCAGGGGCAACTAATGAAAAACTGTTTTTT. This rearrangement joins TRBV28 to TRBJ1-4; a possible D gene is TRBD1 (6 bases). CDR1 MDHEN and CDR2 SYDVKM come from the germline V gene. This CDR3 spans 16 amino acids.

The chain links TRBV28 to TRBJ2-7; the match to TRBD2 covers 11 bases. The CDR3 runs 15 residues. V dropped 5 bases and J dropped 6; count of bases not matched to a gene: 9. The germline CDR1 and CDR2 sequences are MDHEN and SYDVKM. The CDR3 coding sequence is TGTGCCAGCAGTAAACCGACTAGCGGGAAGGGCGAGCAGTACTTC. Translation gives CASSKPTSGKGEQYF.

The count of this clone is one. The chain couples TRBV2 to TRBJ2-7; TRBD2 matches at 8 bases. In germline, CDR1 is SNHLY, CDR2 FYNNEI. CDR3 size: 14 residues. V lost 1 base and J lost 6; bases outside the gene matches: 5. The CDR3: CASSEGLAGIEQYF. The CDR3, as DNA: TGTGCCAGCAGTGAAGGGCTAGCGGGTATCGAGCAGTACTTC. The variable domain in full, with the rest retrieved from reference TRBV2 and TRBJ2-7, is EPEVTQTPSHQVTQMGQEVILRCVPISNHLYFYWYRQILGQKVEFLVSFYNNEISEKSEIFDDQFSVERPDGSNFTLKIRSTKLEDSAMYFCASSEGLAGIEQYFGPGTRLTVT.

A word on this clone: Additional DNA sequences in this sample encode the identical CDR3. The V call is TRBV5-1, the J call TRBJ1-1; no firm D call. The germline V and J ends were trimmed by 0 bases and 1 base, with 7 bases remaining between them. The CDR3 has 14 amino acids. Germline lookup yields CDR1 SGHRS and CDR2 YFSETQ. CDR3 region: CASSLGGSNTEAFF. The CDR3 nucleotides read TGCGCCAGCAGCTTGGGCGGATCGAACACTGAAGCTTTCTTT.

V and J are TRBV18 and TRBJ2-1; a possible D gene is TRBD1 (5 bases). V was clipped by 6 bases and J by 9 bases, with 15 bases between them. This CDR3 region has 13 residues. Looked up from germline, CDR1 is KGHSH and CDR2 is LQKENI. The CDR3 here is CASSPQGSSEQFF. In DNA, the CDR3 is TGTGCCAGCTCTCCTCAGGGTTCTAGTGAGCAGTTCTTC.

The count of this clone is one. The chain links TRBV29-1 to TRBJ2-1; 9 bases match TRBD2. The V segment lost 7 bases and the J segment 6 bases; nucleotides outside the gene matches: 4. CDR1 and CDR2 (germline): SQVTM, ANQGSEA. The CDR3 is made up of 12 amino acids. The CDR3 sequence: CSALTSGNEQFF. DNA of the CDR3: TGCAGCGCCTTGACTAGCGGCAATGAGCAGTTCTTC.

Points on this clone: This CDR3 is also generated by other DNA sequences in the sample. This chain joins TRBV3-1 (or the pseudogene TRBV3-2) and TRBJ2-1; 12 bases agree with TRBD2. The CDR3 spans 15 residues. Germline CDR1 is LGHDT and CDR2 is YNNKEL (reference sequence). J gave up 6 bases and V 4 bases, and 4 bases lay outside the gene matches. This chain's CDR3 is CASSPSGRAANEQFF. The CDR3 nucleotides read TGTGCCAGCAGCCCTAGCGGGAGGGCCGCCAATGAGCAGTTCTTC.

The rearrangement uses TRBV7-3 and TRBJ2-1, with 7 positions matching TRBD2. Germline CDR1 is SGHTA and CDR2 is FQGTGA. The CDR3 sequence is 17 residues long. V lost 2 bases to trimming and J lost 0 bases; unmatched junction nucleotides: 7. The CDR3 DNA sequence: TGTGCCAGCAGCTTACTAGCGGCGGTAAGCTCCTACAATGAGCAGTTCTTC. Translating gives CASSLLAAVSSYNEQFF.

This clone has a handful of counts. The CDR3 is CASSRGEYNEQFF. In DNA, the CDR3 is TGTGCCAGCAGTCGAGGAGAATACAATGAGCAGTTCTTC. The chain recombines TRBV25-1 with TRBJ2-1; D is undetermined. V lost 5 bases, J lost 4 bases, and 9 bases lay in between. Germline values: CDR1 MGHDK, CDR2 SYGVNS. This CDR3 is built from 13 residues.

V and J are TRBV5-1 and TRBJ1-3; D is possibly TRBD1 (5 bases). Germline-derived CDR1 and CDR2 are SGHRS and YFSETQ. V lost 5 bases and J 0 bases, leaving 12 bases between the germline ends. There are 15 residues in the CDR3. This CDR3 is CASSNTGPSGNTIYF. As DNA, the CDR3 is TGCGCCAGCAGTAACACAGGCCCCTCTGGAAACACCATATATTTT.

In its sample, this clone was seen once. CDR3 amino acids: CAWSGGAAVETQYF. The CDR3 DNA is TGTGCCTGGAGTGGGGGCGCGGCGGTTGAGACCCAGTACTTC. The chain carries TRBV30 and TRBJ2-5; D is perhaps TRBD1 (5 bases). Deletions cut 1 base from V and 5 bases from J, with 14 bases between. CDR3 length: 14 amino acids. Germline V gene data show CDR1 as GTSNPN and CDR2 as SVGIG (reference sequence).

This chain links TRBV29-1 with TRBJ2-7; maybe TRBD1 (6 bases). The CDR3 is 12 amino acids. The V and J ends lost 3 bases and 3 bases respectively, with 9 bases between them. Germline V gene sequence: CDR1 SQVTM, CDR2 ANQGSEA. CDR3 DNA: TGCAGCGTTGAGACAGGTTTCTACGAGCAGTACTTC. Translated, it gives CSVETGFYEQYF.

The CDR3 DNA reads TGTGCCAGCTCACCACCGGGACAGGGAGGAAACACCATATATTTT. It yields the protein CASSPPGQGGNTIYF. The rearrangement uses TRBV18 and TRBJ1-3; 9 positions match TRBD1. CDR1 is KGHSH, CDR2 LQKENI, per germline. Losses at the gene ends were 0 bases for V and 4 bases for J; bases not matched to a gene: 1. CDR3 length equals 15 residues.

This clone was found once. An end of the junction does not agree with germline; a read error may underlie this. The rearrangement joins TRBV5-1 to TRBJ1-1; 9 positions agree with TRBD1. Germline V gives CDR1 SGHRS, CDR2 YFSETQ. The CDR3 covers 13 residues. The CDR3 spells CASSLEDGTGPSF. In DNA form, the CDR3 reads TGCGCCAGCAGCTTGGAGGACGGGACAGGGCCGTCTTTT.

The genes are TRBV19 and TRBJ2-3, with TRBD2 identical over 9 bases. CDR1 is LNHDA, CDR2 SQIVND, per germline (reference sequence). The CDR3 is made up of 15 amino acids. J was trimmed by 2 bases and V by 10 bases; bases with no gene match: 10. The CDR3 DNA follows: TGTGCCACGACTCCGGGACTAGCCCACACAGATACGCAGTATTTT. Its translation: CATTPGLAHTDTQYF.

The V and J genes are TRBV27 and TRBJ1-2; possible D gene TRBD1, 6 bases. The CDR3 contains 17 residues. Germline loops: CDR1 MNHEY, CDR2 SMNVEV (reference sequence). With 5 bases removed from V and 2 bases from J, the gap between germline ends came to 21 bases. The CDR3 loop is CASSPIRGGAPNYGYTF. The CDR3 nucleotides are TGTGCCAGCAGTCCTATCCGGGGGGGGGCGCCCAACTATGGCTACACCTTC.

The V call is TRBV19, the J call TRBJ2-3; no definite D call. V lost 3 bases and J 1 base, leaving 14 bases between the germline ends. This CDR3 contains 16 residues. Germline V gene lookup returns CDR1 LNHDA and CDR2 SQIVND (reference sequence). CDR3 amino acids: CASSMIGGLGTDTQYF. In DNA, the CDR3 is TGTGCCAGTAGTATGATCGGCGGTTTGGGCACAGATACGCAGTATTTT.

This chain uses TRBV24-1 with TRBJ2-1, with 9 nucleotides matching TRBD1. Germline CDR1 reads KGHDR; CDR2 reads SFDVKD. The CDR3 is made up of 17 amino acids. With 3 bases clipped from V and 1 base from J, the junction kept 6 bases outside the gene matches. CDR3 nucleotide sequence: TGTGCCACCAGTGATACCGGGACAGGGCATTCCTACAATGAGCAGTTCTTC. Its protein is CATSDTGTGHSYNEQFF.

Notes on this clone: This specimen includes other DNA sequences encoding the same CDR3. This rearrangement joins TRBV28 to TRBJ2-7; D is unresolved. The germline V gene encodes CDR1 MDHEN and CDR2 SYDVKM. The V gene lost 5 bases and the J gene lost 4 bases, with 6 bases spanning the gap. This CDR3 spans 11 amino acids. The CDR3 sequence: CASSPRYEQYF. CDR3 coding DNA: TGTGCCAGCAGTCCCCGGTACGAGCAGTACTTC.

This sequence joins TRBV2 and TRBJ2-1, with D possibly TRBD1 on 7 matching bases. V lost 6 bases, J lost 9 bases, and 24 bases lay in between. Looked up from germline, CDR1 is SNHLY and CDR2 is FYNNEI. CDR3 length: 16 residues. The CDR3 is CASRKRYGNRGGEQFF. Written as DNA, the CDR3 is TGTGCCAGCAGGAAGAGGTACGGGAACAGGGGAGGTGAGCAGTTCTTC.

This chain uses TRBV5-1 with TRBJ2-7; maybe TRBD1 (6 bases). CDR1 is SGHRS, CDR2 YFSETQ, per germline. V lost 0 bases and J lost 2, with 12 bases in between. This CDR3 contains 15 residues. The CDR3 DNA is TGCGCCAGCAGCTTGGTTGTGGGGGCAACCTACGAGCAGTACTTC. Encoded protein: CASSLVVGATYEQYF.